This T cell receptor (beta chain) was identified during a study of siplizumab effects on memory and regulatory T cells. CDR1 and CDR2 from the germline V gene are SGHRS and YFSETQ. The CDR3 is made up of 17 amino acids. V shed 3 bases, J shed 3 bases, and the junction held 13 bases outside the gene matches. Notes on this clone: Its antigen is as yet unknown.

Whole-study results and caveats: The Treg-derived share of mappable alloreactive CD4+ clones averaged 68.8% with siplizumab and around 26% in controls. Naive versus memory phenotype went unassigned for roughly 80-96% of proliferating CD4+ or CD8+ clones. There appeared to be greater diversity in naive T cells than in memory cells, and naive T cells seemed major contributors to the alloresponse.

Each sample yielded roughly 9.3 x 10^4 assayed TCR templates. The protocol was immunoSEQ multiplex PCR, while the TCRdb copy is restricted to in-frame clones and leaves out a portion. The sample lists tens of thousands of clones, nearly 98% occurring once. Sequencing input: naive CD8+ T cells sorted from blood. The genes are TRBV5-1 and TRBJ2-7; 9 nucleotides agree with TRBD2. The receptor was isolated from a human donor in good health. The CDR3 loop reads CASSSLGVAGADYEQYF. Here the CDR3 DNA reads TGCGCCAGCAGCTCCCTCGGGGTAGCGGGGGCCGACTACGAGCAGTACTTC.